Listed here are 3 T cell receptor beta chains from one sample, sequenced in a study of T cells in Graves' hyperthyroidism and ophthalmopathy (dated by TCRdb to the late 2010s). The method was multiplex PCR. Sequencing was performed on an Illumina HiSeq 2000. TCR beta CDR3 regions were amplified from RNA transcripts. The first round of RT-PCR for the TCR CDR3 was performed with the HTBI primer set and the Qiagen OneStep RT-PCR kit. TCRdb reprocessed the public reads (quality trimming at Q25 with fastp, clone calling with MiXCR) and kept in-frame beta chains. Here each entry gathers all rows of one CDR3 protein and keeps the most common genes and DNA. The sample table records approximately 610,000 distinct CDR3 sequences; approximately 15% of these occur just once. The ten largest clones take up about 17% of the sample. Sequencing input: blood. The origin of the receptors is a woman in her late teens or twenties with Graves' hyperthyroidism.

This sequence joins TRBV10-2 and TRBJ2-1, with D perhaps matching TRBD2 (6 bases). The V end lost 8 bases, the J end lost 0 bases, and 14 bases lay between the germline ends. Germline values: CDR1 WSHSY, CDR2 SAAADI. The CDR3 has 15 amino acids. CDR3 sequence reads: CASVVADPSYNEQFF. The CDR3 bases are TGCGCCAGCGTGGTAGCGGACCCCTCCTACAATGAGCAGTTCTTC.

At least ten counts were recorded for this clonotype. The rearrangement links TRBV24-1 to TRBJ2-1, with TRBD2 matching 8 bases. The CDR3 runs 15 residues. J gave up 8 bases and V 2 bases, and 7 bases lay outside the gene matches. Germline lookup yields CDR1 KGHDR and CDR2 SFDVKD. The CDR3 protein is CATSDWRTSIHEQFF. The DNA of the CDR3 is TGTGCCACCAGTGATTGGCGGACTAGCATCCATGAGCAGTTCTTC.

This clonotype was counted between two and nine times. The V call is TRBV19, the J call TRBJ1-5; D is uncertain. V dropped 3 bases and J dropped 0 bases, with 9 bases sitting between them. The CDR3 loop spans 15 amino acids. Germline values: CDR1 LNHDA, CDR2 SQIVND (reference sequence). The CDR3 sequence: CASSMVGNSNQPQHF. CDR3 in DNA: TGTGCCAGTAGTATGGTAGGGAATAGCAATCAGCCCCAGCATTTT. The variable domain in full, completed from reference TRBV19 and TRBJ1-5, reads DGGITQSPKYLFRKEGQNVTLSCEQNLNHDAMYWYRQDPGQGLRLIYYSQIVNDFQKGDIAEGYSVSREKKESFPLTVTSAQKNPTAFYLCASSMVGNSNQPQHFGDGTRLSIL.